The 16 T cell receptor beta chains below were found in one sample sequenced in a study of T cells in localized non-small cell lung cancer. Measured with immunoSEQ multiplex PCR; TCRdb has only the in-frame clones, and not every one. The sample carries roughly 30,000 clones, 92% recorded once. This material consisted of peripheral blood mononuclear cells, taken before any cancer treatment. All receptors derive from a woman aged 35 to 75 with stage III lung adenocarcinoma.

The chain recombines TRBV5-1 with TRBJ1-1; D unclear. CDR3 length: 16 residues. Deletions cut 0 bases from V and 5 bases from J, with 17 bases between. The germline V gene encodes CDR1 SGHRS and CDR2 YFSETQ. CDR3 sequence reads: CASSLELWVSGTEAFF. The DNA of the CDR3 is TGCGCCAGCAGCTTGGAACTCTGGGTTTCGGGAACTGAAGCTTTCTTT.

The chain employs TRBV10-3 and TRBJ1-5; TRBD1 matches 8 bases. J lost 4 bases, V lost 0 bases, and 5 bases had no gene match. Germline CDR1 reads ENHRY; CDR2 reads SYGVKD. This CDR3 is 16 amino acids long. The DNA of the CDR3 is TGTGCCATCAGTGAGTCCTTCAGGGGGCGGAATCAGCCCCAGCATTTT. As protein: CAISESFRGRNQPQHF.

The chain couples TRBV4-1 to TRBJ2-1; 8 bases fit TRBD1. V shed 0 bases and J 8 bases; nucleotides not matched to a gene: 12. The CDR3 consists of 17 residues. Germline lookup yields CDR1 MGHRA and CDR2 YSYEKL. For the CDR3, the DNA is TGCGCCAGCAGCCAAGAGGGTTTGAGGCAGGGGGCCGATGAGCAGTTCTTC. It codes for CASSQEGLRQGADEQFF.

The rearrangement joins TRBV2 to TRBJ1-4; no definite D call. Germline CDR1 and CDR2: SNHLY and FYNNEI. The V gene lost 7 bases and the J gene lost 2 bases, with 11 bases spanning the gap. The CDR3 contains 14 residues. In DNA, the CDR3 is TGTGCCAGCAAACAACATCCCACTAATGAAAAACTGTTTTTT. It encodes CASKQHPTNEKLFF.

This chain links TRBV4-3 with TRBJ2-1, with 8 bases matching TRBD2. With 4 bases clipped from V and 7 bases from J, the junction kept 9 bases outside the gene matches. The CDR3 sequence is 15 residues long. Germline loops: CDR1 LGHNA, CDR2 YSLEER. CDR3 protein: CASSRVGTSENEQFF. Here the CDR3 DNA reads TGCGCCAGCAGCCGCGTGGGGACTAGTGAAAATGAGCAGTTCTTC.

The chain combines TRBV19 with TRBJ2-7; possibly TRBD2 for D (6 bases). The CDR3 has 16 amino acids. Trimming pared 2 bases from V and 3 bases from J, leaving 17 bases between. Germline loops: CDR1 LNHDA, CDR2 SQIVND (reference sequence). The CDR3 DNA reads TGTGCCAGTAGTATAAGTACCGGGGACTTCGGCTACGAGCAGTACTTC. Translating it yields CASSISTGDFGYEQYF.

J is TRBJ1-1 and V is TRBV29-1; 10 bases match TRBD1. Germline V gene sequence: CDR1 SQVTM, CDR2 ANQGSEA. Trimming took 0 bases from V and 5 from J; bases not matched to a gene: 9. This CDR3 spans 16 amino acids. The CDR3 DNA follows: TGCAGCGTTGAAGATGGGGACAGGGGAGGAGAGACTGAAGCTTTCTTT. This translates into CSVEDGDRGGETEAFF.

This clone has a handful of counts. CDR3 in DNA: TGTGCCAGCAGCTTGGCTAGCGGGGGCTCTCCCCGACGAGAGCAGTTCTTC. This translates into CASSLASGGSPRREQFF. The rearrangement uses TRBV5-4 and TRBJ2-1, with 10 bases fitting TRBD2. Germline V gene data show CDR1 as SGHNT and CDR2 as YYREEE (reference sequence). J was trimmed by 10 bases and V by 0 bases; bases with no gene match: 13. The CDR3 sequence is 17 residues long.

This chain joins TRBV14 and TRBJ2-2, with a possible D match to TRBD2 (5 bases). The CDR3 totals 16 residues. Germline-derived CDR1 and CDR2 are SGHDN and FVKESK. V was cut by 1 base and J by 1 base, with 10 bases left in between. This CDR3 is CASSQVAGVNTGELFF. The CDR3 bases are TGTGCCAGCAGCCAAGTGGCCGGGGTGAACACCGGGGAGCTGTTTTTT.

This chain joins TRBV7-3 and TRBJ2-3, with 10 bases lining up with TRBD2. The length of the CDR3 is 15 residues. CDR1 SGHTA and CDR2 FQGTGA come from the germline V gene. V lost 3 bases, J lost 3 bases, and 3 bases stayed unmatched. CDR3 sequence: CASSFLAGVTDTQYF. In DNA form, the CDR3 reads TGTGCCAGCAGCTTCCTAGCGGGGGTTACAGATACGCAGTATTTT.

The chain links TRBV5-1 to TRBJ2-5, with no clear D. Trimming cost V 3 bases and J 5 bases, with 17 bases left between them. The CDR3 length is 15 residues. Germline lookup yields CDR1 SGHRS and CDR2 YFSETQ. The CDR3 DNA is TGCGCCAGCAGCTGGTCCCGGGTGAACGAGGAGACCCAGTACTTC. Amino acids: CASSWSRVNEETQYF.

The chain's CDR3 is CASSQPSAADTQYF. In DNA form, the CDR3 reads TGTGCCAGCAGCCAACCTAGTGCCGCAGATACGCAGTATTTT. The J gene is TRBJ2-3, the V gene TRBV4-2; no firm D call. CDR3 size: 14 residues. The germline gives CDR1 LGHNA, CDR2 YNFKEQ. V lost 2 bases and J lost 4, with 10 bases in between.

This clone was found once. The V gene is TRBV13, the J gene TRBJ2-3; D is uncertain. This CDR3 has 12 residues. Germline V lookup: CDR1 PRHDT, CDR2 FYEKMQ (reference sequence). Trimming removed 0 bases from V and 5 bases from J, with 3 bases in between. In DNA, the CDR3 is TGTGCCAGCAGCTTAGGAAGAGATACGCAGTATTTT. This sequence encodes CASSLGRDTQYF.

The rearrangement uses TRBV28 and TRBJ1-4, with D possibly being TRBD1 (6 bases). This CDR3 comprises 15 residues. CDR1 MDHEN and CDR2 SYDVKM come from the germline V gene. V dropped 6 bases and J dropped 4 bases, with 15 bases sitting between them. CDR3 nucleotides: TGTGCCAGCAGGGAACAGGGAGTTGATAATGAAAAACTGTTTTTT. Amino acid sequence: CASREQGVDNEKLFF. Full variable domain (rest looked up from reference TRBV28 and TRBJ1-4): DVKVTQSSRYLVKRTGEKVFLECVQDMDHENMFWYRQDPGLGLRLIYFSYDVKMKEKGDIPEGYSVSREKKERFSLILESASTNQTSMYLCASREQGVDNEKLFFGSGTQLSVL.

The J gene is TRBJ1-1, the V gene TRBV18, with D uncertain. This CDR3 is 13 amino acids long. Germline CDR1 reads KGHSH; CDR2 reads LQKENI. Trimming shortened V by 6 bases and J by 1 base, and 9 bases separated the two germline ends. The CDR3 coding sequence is TGTGCCAGCTCGGGAAATAAGAACACTGAAGCTTTCTTT. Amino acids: CASSGNKNTEAFF.

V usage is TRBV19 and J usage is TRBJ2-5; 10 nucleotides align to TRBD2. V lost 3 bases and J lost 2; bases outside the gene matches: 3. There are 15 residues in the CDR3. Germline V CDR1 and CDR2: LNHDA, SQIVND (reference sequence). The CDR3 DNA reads TGTGCCAGTAGTATGGTAGCGGGGGGACAAGAGACCCAGTACTTC. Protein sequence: CASSMVAGGQETQYF.